The clone carrying this T cell receptor (beta chain) was observed once. Its antigen remains unidentified. Nominal health characterized the donors when sampled, though unrecorded immune exposures were likely. This entry comes from a study of cytomegalovirus exposure and HLA in healthy donors. About the research overall: Earlier results showed 117 million unique TCR beta sequences derived from approximately 180 million T cells.

The V gene's germline CDR1 is SGHTA and CDR2 FQGNSA. CDR3 length: 16 residues. The study ran its PCR with 60 Vbeta and 13 Jbeta primers. Assay used: immunoSEQ multiplex PCR; TCRdb lists only in-frame clones, some missing. The sample has 120,000 or so clones; around four fifths are singletons. Regarding the study as a whole: Cytomegalovirus association was assigned to more than 150 TCR beta chains.

Sequenced input: PBMCs. This clonotype was sampled from a male donor in good health and CMV-seropositive. The V and J genes are TRBV7-2 and TRBJ2-5, with D perhaps matching TRBD2 (5 bases). The J call could be wrong; TRBJ2-7 is a better fit for the DNA end. CDR3 nucleotide sequence: TGTGCCAGCAGCCTCCCCCCGGACTCCAACTCCTACGAGCAGTACTTC. Its protein is CASSLPPDSNSYEQYF.